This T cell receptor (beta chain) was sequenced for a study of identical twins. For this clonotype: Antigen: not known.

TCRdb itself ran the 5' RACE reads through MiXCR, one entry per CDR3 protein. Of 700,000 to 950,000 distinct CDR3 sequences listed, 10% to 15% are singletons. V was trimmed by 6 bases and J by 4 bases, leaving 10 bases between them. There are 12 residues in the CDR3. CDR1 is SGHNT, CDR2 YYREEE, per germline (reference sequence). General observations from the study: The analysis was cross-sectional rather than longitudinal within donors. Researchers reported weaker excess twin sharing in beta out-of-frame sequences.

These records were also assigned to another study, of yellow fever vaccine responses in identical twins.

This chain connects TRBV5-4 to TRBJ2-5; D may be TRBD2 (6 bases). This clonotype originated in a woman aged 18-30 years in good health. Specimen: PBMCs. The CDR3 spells CASNAGSETQYF. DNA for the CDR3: TGTGCCAGCAACGCGGGGTCAGAGACCCAGTACTTC.